Below, 29 T cell receptor beta chains from the same sample are listed, as sequenced in a study of CD8 T cells in ankylosing spondylitis. TCRdb re-derived calls from the 5' RACE reads in MiXCR, one entry per CDR3 protein. Of about 320,000 distinct CDR3 sequences listed, roughly 11% are singletons. Sequenced sample: blood, either unsorted or a sorted T cell fraction (not recorded which). All receptors derive from a female donor with ankylosing spondylitis or in good health (not recorded which).

Ten or more counts support this clonotype. The V and J genes are TRBV5-1 and TRBJ2-1, with 8 positions matching TRBD2. Trimming removed 1 base from V and 8 bases from J; junction bases left unmatched: 8. The length of the CDR3 is 15 residues. CDR1 is SGHRS and CDR2 is YFSETQ in the germline V gene. Here the CDR3 DNA reads TGCGCCAGCAGCTTGTCGGGGGGGCGGGTGGATGAGCAGTTCTTC. It yields the protein CASSLSGGRVDEQFF.

The V and J genes are TRBV28 and TRBJ2-3; 10 bases agree with TRBD1. This CDR3 comprises 18 residues. CDR1 is MDHEN and CDR2 is SYDVKM in the germline V gene. Losses at the gene ends were 3 bases for V and 1 base for J; bases not matched to a gene: 10. The CDR3 sequence is CASSFDRGLITGTDTQYF. DNA for the CDR3: TGTGCCAGCAGTTTTGACAGGGGGCTTATCACTGGCACAGATACGCAGTATTTT. Combining the CDR3 with reference TRBV28 and TRBJ2-3 gives the whole variable domain DVKVTQSSRYLVKRTGEKVFLECVQDMDHENMFWYRQDPGLGLRLIYFSYDVKMKEKGDIPEGYSVSREKKERFSLILESASTNQTSMYLCASSFDRGLITGTDTQYFGPGTRLTVL.

This clonotype was seen at least ten times. The chain recombines TRBV7-9 with TRBJ2-3; TRBD2 matches 12 bases. Germline CDR1 is SEHNR and CDR2 is FQNEAQ (reference sequence). With V trimmed by 5 bases and J by 5 bases, 2 bases remained unmatched. This CDR3 is 14 amino acids long. CDR3 residues: CASSRLAGVDTQYF. The CDR3 region has the DNA TGTGCCAGCAGCCGACTAGCGGGAGTAGATACGCAGTATTTT.

In this sample, this clonotype turned up many times. The chain links TRBV4-2 to TRBJ1-4; D possibly corresponds to TRBD1 (5 bases). The CDR3 spans 15 residues. Germline V gene sequence: CDR1 LGHNA, CDR2 YNFKEQ. V dropped 0 bases and J dropped 2 bases, with 7 bases sitting between them. CDR3: CASSQDGGTNEKLFF. The DNA for the CDR3 is TGTGCCAGCAGCCAAGATGGGGGGACTAATGAAAAACTGTTTTTT.

The sample holds many counts of this clonotype. J is TRBJ2-7 and V is TRBV10-3, with TRBD1 as a possible D gene (6 bases). The ends were cut back, 4 bases at V and 3 bases at J, with 10 bases in the middle. Looked up from germline, CDR1 is ENHRY and CDR2 is SYGVKD. The CDR3 sequence is 13 residues long. Here the CDR3 reads CAISARGLYEQYF. The DNA of the CDR3 is TGTGCCATCAGTGCCAGGGGCCTCTACGAGCAGTACTTC.

This clonotype was counted between two and nine times. This chain uses TRBV30 with TRBJ1-1, with TRBD1 as a possible D gene (5 bases). This CDR3 has 13 residues. Germline V gene data show CDR1 as GTSNPN and CDR2 as SVGIG (reference sequence). Between the trimmed V and J ends, which lost 1 base and 5 bases, there was a span of 11 bases. CDR3 amino acids: CAWSANQGTEAFF. In DNA form, the CDR3 reads TGTGCCTGGAGTGCGAACCAGGGAACTGAAGCTTTCTTT.

The V and J genes are TRBV4-2 and TRBJ2-7, with 11 bases that match TRBD2. J was trimmed by 3 bases and V by 1 base; bases with no gene match: 11. Germline V gene sequence: CDR1 LGHNA, CDR2 YNFKEQ. The CDR3 spans 18 residues. The CDR3 sequence: CASSQALAGGLNFYEQYF. CDR3 in DNA: TGTGCCAGCAGCCAAGCCTTAGCGGGGGGGCTTAATTTCTACGAGCAGTACTTC.

In DNA, the CDR3 is TGTGCCAGCCACCGAGAATACCGGATTAACTATGGCTACACCTTC. This sequence encodes CASHREYRINYGYTF. The J gene is TRBJ1-2, the V gene TRBV2; the D is unclear. CDR3 length: 15 residues. Germline V gene data show CDR1 as SNHLY and CDR2 as FYNNEI. V shed 8 bases and J shed 1 base, with 17 bases lying between them.

This clonotype was observed many times. The chain couples TRBV7-9 to TRBJ2-7; D not certain. Germline loops: CDR1 SEHNR, CDR2 FQNEAQ (reference sequence). The V gene lost 7 bases and the J gene lost 5 bases, with 15 bases spanning the gap. The CDR3 is 13 residues long. The chain's CDR3 is CASTKDIVHEQYF. Here the CDR3 DNA reads TGTGCCAGCACTAAAGACATCGTCCACGAGCAGTACTTC.

This clonotype occurred many times. This chain links TRBV5-1 with TRBJ2-1; D may be TRBD1 (5 bases). This CDR3 has 14 amino acids. V lost 1 base to trimming and J lost 8 bases, with 13 bases between them. Germline loops: CDR1 SGHRS, CDR2 YFSETQ. The DNA of the CDR3 is TGCGCCAGCAGCTTGAGTCAGGGATTCGATGAGCAGTTCTTC. This codes for CASSLSQGFDEQFF.

A few counts support this clonotype. The chain employs TRBV6-1 and TRBJ2-2; D is perhaps TRBD2 (7 bases). CDR3 size: 15 residues. V was pared by 7 bases and J by 0 bases, with 12 bases between. Per the germline V gene, CDR1 is MNHNS and CDR2 is SASEGT. CDR3 sequence reads: CASNKGGANTGELFF. The CDR3 DNA reads as TGTGCCAGCAACAAGGGGGGGGCGAACACCGGGGAGCTGTTTTTT.

This clonotype has ten or more counts. The chain carries TRBV5-6 and TRBJ1-1; maybe TRBD1 (5 bases). Germline V gene lookup returns CDR1 SGHDT and CDR2 YYEEEE. There are 15 residues in the CDR3. V shed 1 base and J shed 3 bases, with 13 bases lying between them. The CDR3 region has the DNA TGTGCCAGCAGCTTGTTTTACCAGGGTCACACTGAAGCTTTCTTT. Its protein is CASSLFYQGHTEAFF.

The CDR3 here is CASSPPRQGNGAYF. CDR3 in DNA: TGTGCCAGCAGTCCTCCCCGGCAGGGCAACGGAGCGTACTTC. This rearrangement joins TRBV28 to TRBJ2-4; D is possibly TRBD1 (5 bases). The CDR3 spans 14 residues. Germline CDR1 and CDR2: MDHEN and SYDVKM. V lost 5 bases and J 15 bases, leaving 23 bases between the germline ends.

Only one count was recorded for this clonotype. The V and J genes are TRBV11-2 and TRBJ2-1, with 11 positions matching TRBD2. Germline trimming cut 4 bases from V and 6 bases from J; bases unmatched to any gene: 11. Germline V CDR1 and CDR2: SGHAT, FQNNGV. The CDR3 length is 17 residues. For the CDR3, the DNA is TGTGCCAGCAGCTACGTGCCAACTAGCGGGAGCTCCAATGAGCAGTTCTTC. Translating it yields CASSYVPTSGSSNEQFF.

This clonotype was counted a few times. V usage is TRBV2 and J usage is TRBJ2-1; 9 bases line up with TRBD1. The V gene's germline CDR1 is SNHLY and CDR2 FYNNEI. The CDR3 runs 16 residues. Trimming removed 6 bases from V and 7 bases from J; junction bases left unmatched: 13. The CDR3 loop is CASSVGGTGIVNEQFF. DNA of the CDR3: TGTGCCAGCAGCGTCGGTGGGACAGGGATCGTGAATGAGCAGTTCTTC.

The rearrangement joins TRBV7-2 to TRBJ2-3; no definite D call. The length of the CDR3 is 18 residues. CDR1 and CDR2 from the germline V gene are SGHTA and FQGNSA. V was cut by 1 base and J by 4 bases, with 21 bases left in between. CDR3 in DNA: TGTGCCAGCAGCTTAGTCGCTGCGCGACGACGCCTAGCAGATACGCAGTATTTT. Its translation is CASSLVAARRRLADTQYF.

This clonotype was seen at least ten times. V usage is TRBV27 and J usage is TRBJ2-1; D not certain. V was shortened by 4 bases and J by 7 bases, with 11 bases between the two germline ends. This CDR3 comprises 13 residues. In germline, CDR1 is MNHEY, CDR2 SMNVEV (reference sequence). The CDR3 reads CASSSGPENEQFF. For the CDR3, the DNA is TGTGCCAGCAGTTCCGGGCCCGAGAATGAGCAGTTCTTC.

This rearrangement joins TRBV20-1 to TRBJ2-3, with D possibly being TRBD2 (6 bases). Trimming removed 5 bases from V and 4 bases from J, with 25 bases in between. Germline V gene data show CDR1 as DFQATT and CDR2 as SNEGSKA (reference sequence). The CDR3 has 17 residues. Here the CDR3 reads CSAGYGGEALIADTQYF. The CDR3 DNA sequence: TGCAGTGCTGGATACGGAGGGGAGGCTCTCATTGCAGATACGCAGTATTTT.

This clonotype was recorded at least ten times. V is TRBV6-1 and J is TRBJ1-2; a possible D gene is TRBD1 (5 bases). The V gene's germline CDR1 is MNHNS and CDR2 SASEGT. This CDR3 is 13 amino acids long. Trimming cost V 8 bases and J 0 bases, with 10 bases left between them. The CDR3 loop reads CASGRGSNYGYTF. The CDR3 bases are TGTGCCAGCGGTAGGGGATCTAACTATGGCTACACCTTC.

This CDR3 is CSARDLKGDDYGYTF. The CDR3 coding sequence is TGCAGTGCTAGAGATCTTAAAGGAGACGACTATGGCTACACCTTC. The genes are TRBV20-1 and TRBJ1-2; D is uncertain. The V gene's germline CDR1 is DFQATT and CDR2 SNEGSKA (reference sequence). Trimming removed 0 bases from V and 3 bases from J, with 14 bases in between. CDR3 length: 15 amino acids.

This clonotype showed up many times. The rearrangement uses TRBV6-2 or TRBV6-3 and TRBJ2-1; TRBD2 aligns across 9 bases. This CDR3 has 13 residues. V shed 3 bases and J 10 bases; nucleotides not matched to a gene: 4. Germline V CDR1 and CDR2: MNHEY, SVGEGT. The CDR3 nucleotides are TGTGCCAGCAGTTATTTAGGACTAGCGGAGCAGTTCTTC. This gives the protein CASSYLGLAEQFF.

The rearrangement joins TRBV7-1 to TRBJ2-5, with D perhaps being TRBD1 or TRBD2 (5 bases each). TRBV7-1 is classed as an ORF, of uncertain function. V gave up 4 bases and J gave up 5 bases, with 32 bases separating them. This CDR3 comprises 20 residues. The CDR3 here is CASSYRSGTPDRAKLETQYF. The DNA of the CDR3 is TGTGCCAGCAGCTACAGGTCCGGGACGCCCGATAGGGCCAAATTGGAGACCCAGTACTTC.

The rearrangement links TRBV20-1 to TRBJ2-5; 8 nucleotides align to TRBD1. This CDR3 is built from 14 residues. Germline CDR1 reads DFQATT; CDR2 reads SNEGSKA (reference sequence). Trimming at V came to 6 bases and at J to 1 base, leaving 7 bases not matched to a gene. The CDR3 protein is CSALDRATQETQYF. The CDR3 DNA reads TGCAGTGCCCTGGACAGGGCCACCCAAGAGACCCAGTACTTC.

This clonotype was seen many times. V gene TRBV5-5 combines with J gene TRBJ1-2; the D is unclear. V lost 2 bases, J lost 4 bases, and 15 bases lay in between. The germline V gene encodes CDR1 SGHKS and CDR2 YYEKEE (reference sequence). The CDR3 is 15 residues long. CDR3 nucleotide sequence: TGTGCCAGCAGCTTATCATCCCGGGAGAGCTATGGCTACACCTTC. It is translated as CASSLSSRESYGYTF.

This clonotype came up many times. The J gene is TRBJ1-5, the V gene TRBV12-3 or TRBV12-4; tentatively, D is TRBD1 (5 bases). Trimming shortened V by 4 bases and J by 3 bases, and 10 bases separated the two germline ends. The CDR3 extends over 14 amino acids. The DNA for the CDR3 is TGTGCCAGCAGTTCCGACAGTATCAATCAGCCCCAGCATTTT. It specifies CASSSDSINQPQHF.

A note on this clonotype: Possible read error: a much larger clone is one base away. This chain joins TRBV5-1 and TRBJ2-5; D gene uncertain. Germline V gene sequence: CDR1 SGHRS, CDR2 YFSETQ. The CDR3 has 13 amino acids. CDR3 sequence reads: CASSSTSKETQSF. CDR3 bases: TGCGCCAGCAGCTCAACCTCTAAAGAGACCCAGTCCTTC.

This clonotype was counted ten times or more. The rearrangement links TRBV5-1 to TRBJ2-3, with D maybe TRBD1 (6 bases). The CDR3 sequence is 13 residues long. Between the trimmed V and J ends, which lost 5 bases and 5 bases, there was a span of 12 bases. The germline V gene encodes CDR1 SGHRS and CDR2 YFSETQ. CDR3 coding DNA: TGCGCCAGCAGTTATCCAGGGGTAGATACGCAGTATTTT. Its protein is CASSYPGVDTQYF.

This clonotype was found many times. The chain combines TRBV20-1 with TRBJ2-5; TRBD2 matches 7 bases. V was pared by 6 bases and J by 4 bases, with 11 bases of the junction left unmatched. CDR1 and CDR2 from the germline V gene are DFQATT and SNEGSKA (reference sequence). This CDR3 region has 14 residues. Written as DNA, the CDR3 is TGCAGTGCGTTGAGAGCGGGAAGTGGAGAGACCCAGTACTTC. The encoded protein is CSALRAGSGETQYF.

The chain uses TRBV12-3 or TRBV12-4 and TRBJ2-2, with D perhaps TRBD2 (6 bases). CDR3 length: 14 residues. Trimming cost V 5 bases and J 6 bases, with 13 bases left between them. The CDR3 bases are TGTGCCAGCAGTCCGGACGGAGGGTCCGGGGAGCTGTTTTTT. This sequence encodes CASSPDGGSGELFF.